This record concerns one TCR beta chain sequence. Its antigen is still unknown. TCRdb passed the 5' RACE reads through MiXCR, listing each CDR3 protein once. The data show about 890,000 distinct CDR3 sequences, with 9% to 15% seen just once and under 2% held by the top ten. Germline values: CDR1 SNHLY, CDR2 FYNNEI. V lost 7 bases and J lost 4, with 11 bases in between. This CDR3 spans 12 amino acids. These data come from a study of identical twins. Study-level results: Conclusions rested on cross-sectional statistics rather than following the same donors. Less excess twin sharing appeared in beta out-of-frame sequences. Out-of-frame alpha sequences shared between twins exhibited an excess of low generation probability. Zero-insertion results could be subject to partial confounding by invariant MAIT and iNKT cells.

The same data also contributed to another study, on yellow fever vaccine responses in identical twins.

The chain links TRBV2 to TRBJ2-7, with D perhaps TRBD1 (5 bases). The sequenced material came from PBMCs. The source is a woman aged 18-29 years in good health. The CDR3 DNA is TGTGCCAGCATCCGTGGGGCTTACGAGCAGTACTTC. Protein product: CASIRGAYEQYF.